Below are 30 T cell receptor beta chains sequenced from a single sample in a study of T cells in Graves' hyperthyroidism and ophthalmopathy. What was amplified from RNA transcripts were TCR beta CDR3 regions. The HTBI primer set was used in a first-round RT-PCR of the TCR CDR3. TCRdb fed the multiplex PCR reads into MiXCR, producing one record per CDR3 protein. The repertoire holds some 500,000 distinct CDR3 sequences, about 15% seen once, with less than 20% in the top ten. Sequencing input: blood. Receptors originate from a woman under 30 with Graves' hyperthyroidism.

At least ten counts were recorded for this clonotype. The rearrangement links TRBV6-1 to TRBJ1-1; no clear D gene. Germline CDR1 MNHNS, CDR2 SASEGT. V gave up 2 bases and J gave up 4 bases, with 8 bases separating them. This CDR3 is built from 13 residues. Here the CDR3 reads CASSESRVTEAFF. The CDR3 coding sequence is TGTGCCAGCAGTGAATCGAGGGTCACTGAAGCTTTCTTT.

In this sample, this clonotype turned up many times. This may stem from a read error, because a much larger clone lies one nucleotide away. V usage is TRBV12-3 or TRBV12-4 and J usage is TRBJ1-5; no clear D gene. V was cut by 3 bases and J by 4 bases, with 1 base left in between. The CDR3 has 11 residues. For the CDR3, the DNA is TGTGCCAGCAGTTTTAATCAGCCCCAGCATTTT. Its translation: CASSFNQPQHF.

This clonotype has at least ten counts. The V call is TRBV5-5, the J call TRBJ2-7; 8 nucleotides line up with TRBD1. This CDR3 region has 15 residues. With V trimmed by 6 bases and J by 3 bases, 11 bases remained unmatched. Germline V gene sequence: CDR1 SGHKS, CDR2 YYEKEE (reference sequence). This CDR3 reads CASNRGQGNYYEQYV. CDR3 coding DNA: TGTGCCAGCAACAGAGGACAGGGAAATTACTACGAGCAGTACGTC.

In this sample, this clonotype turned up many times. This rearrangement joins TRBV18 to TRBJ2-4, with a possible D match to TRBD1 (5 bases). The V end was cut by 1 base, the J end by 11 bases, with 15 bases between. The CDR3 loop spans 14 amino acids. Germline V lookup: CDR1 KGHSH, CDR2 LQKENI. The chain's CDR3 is CASSPLNRFGFQYF. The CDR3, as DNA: TGTGCCAGCTCACCACTGAACAGGTTCGGGTTTCAGTACTTC.

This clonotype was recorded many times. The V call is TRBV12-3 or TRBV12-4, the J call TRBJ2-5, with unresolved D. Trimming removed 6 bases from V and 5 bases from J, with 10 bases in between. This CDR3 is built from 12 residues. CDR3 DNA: TGTGCCAGCAGGAGGCTCGAGGAGACCCAGTACTTC. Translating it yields CASRRLEETQYF.

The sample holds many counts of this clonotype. Here the CDR3 reads CASSPPGLASGDSYNEQFF. The CDR3 nucleotides read TGTGCCAGCAGTCCCCCGGGACTAGCGTCGGGAGACTCCTACAATGAGCAGTTCTTC. The V gene is TRBV12-3 or TRBV12-4, the J gene TRBJ2-1, with TRBD2 identical over 10 bases. This CDR3 is built from 19 residues. J gave up 0 bases and V 5 bases, and 13 bases lay outside the gene matches.

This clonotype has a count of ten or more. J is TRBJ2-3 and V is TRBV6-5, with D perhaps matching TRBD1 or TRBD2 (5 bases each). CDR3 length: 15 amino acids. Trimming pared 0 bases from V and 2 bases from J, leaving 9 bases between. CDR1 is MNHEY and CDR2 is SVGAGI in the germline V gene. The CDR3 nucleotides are TGTGCCAGCAGTTACTCGGGACCAGACACAGATACGCAGTATTTT. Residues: CASSYSGPDTDTQYF.

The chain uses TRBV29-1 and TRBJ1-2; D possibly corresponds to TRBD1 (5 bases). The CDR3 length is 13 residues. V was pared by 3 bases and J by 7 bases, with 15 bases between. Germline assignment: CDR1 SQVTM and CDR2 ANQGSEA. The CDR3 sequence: CSVDPGAGGGYTF. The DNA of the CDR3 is TGCAGCGTTGACCCCGGGGCGGGCGGTGGCTACACCTTC.

CDR3: CAWSVGGKSYGYTF. The DNA for the CDR3 is TGTGCCTGGAGTGTAGGGGGGAAAAGCTATGGCTACACCTTC. The chain recombines TRBV30 with TRBJ1-2; tentative D call: TRBD1 (6 bases). Per germline, CDR1 GTSNPN and CDR2 SVGIG (reference sequence). Between the trimmed V and J ends, which lost 0 bases and 4 bases, there was a span of 12 bases. The CDR3 runs 14 residues.

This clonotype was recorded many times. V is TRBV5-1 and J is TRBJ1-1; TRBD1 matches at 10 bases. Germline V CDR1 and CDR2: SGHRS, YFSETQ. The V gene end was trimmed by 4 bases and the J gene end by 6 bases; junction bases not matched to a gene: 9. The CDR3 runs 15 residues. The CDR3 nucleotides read TGCGCCAGCAGCCCCGGGACAGGGGAGTTTTCTGAAGCTTTCTTT. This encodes CASSPGTGEFSEAFF.

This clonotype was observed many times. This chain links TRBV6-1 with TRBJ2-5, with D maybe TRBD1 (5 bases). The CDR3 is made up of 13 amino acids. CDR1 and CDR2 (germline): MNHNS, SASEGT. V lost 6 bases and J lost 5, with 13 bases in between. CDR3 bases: TGTGCCAGCAGGTGGAAGGGGAAGGAGACCCAGTACTTC. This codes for CASRWKGKETQYF.

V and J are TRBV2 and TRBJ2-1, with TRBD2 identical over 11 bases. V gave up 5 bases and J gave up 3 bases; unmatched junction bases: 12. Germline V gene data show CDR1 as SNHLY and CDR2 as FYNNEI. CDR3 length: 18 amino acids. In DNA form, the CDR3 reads TGTGCCAGCAGTACCCGGGGGCTAGCGGGAGGTGACTACAATGAGCAGTTCTTC. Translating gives CASSTRGLAGGDYNEQFF.

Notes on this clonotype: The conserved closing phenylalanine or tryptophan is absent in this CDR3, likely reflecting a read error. CDR3 nucleotides: TGCAGTGCTAGAGATCGACAGGGCTGGAATGAGCAGTTCCTC. The encoded protein is CSARDRQGWNEQFL. The V and J genes are TRBV20-1 and TRBJ2-1; 7 bases align to TRBD1. This CDR3 is built from 14 residues. V shed 0 bases and J 7 bases; nucleotides not matched to a gene: 6. Per the germline V gene, CDR1 is DFQATT and CDR2 is SNEGSKA (reference sequence).

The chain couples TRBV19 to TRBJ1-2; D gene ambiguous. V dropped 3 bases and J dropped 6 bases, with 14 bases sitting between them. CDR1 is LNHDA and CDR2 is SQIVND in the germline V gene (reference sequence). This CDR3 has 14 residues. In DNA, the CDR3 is TGTGCCAGTAGTATTGGGGATTTAGGGAATGGCTACACCTTC. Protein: CASSIGDLGNGYTF.

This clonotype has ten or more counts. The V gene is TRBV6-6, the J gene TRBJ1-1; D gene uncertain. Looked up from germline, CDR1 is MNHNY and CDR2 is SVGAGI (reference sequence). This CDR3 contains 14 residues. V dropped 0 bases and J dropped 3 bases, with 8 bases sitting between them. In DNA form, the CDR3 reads TGTGCCAGCAGTTACTCTGACCGGTACACTGAAGCTTTCTTT. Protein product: CASSYSDRYTEAFF.

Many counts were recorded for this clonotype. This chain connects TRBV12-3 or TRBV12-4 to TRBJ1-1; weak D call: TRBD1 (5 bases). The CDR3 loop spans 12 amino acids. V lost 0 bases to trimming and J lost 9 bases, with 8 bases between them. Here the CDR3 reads CASSLAQGKAFF. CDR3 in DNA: TGTGCCAGCAGTTTAGCGCAGGGTAAAGCTTTCTTT.

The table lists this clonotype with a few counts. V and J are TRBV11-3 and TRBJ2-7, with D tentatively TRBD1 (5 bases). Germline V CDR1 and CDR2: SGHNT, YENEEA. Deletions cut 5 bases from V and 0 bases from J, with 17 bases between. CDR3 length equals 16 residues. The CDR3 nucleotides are TGTGCCAGCAGCCTTCCAGGGATCAACTACTCCTACGAGCAGTACTTC. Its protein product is CASSLPGINYSYEQYF.

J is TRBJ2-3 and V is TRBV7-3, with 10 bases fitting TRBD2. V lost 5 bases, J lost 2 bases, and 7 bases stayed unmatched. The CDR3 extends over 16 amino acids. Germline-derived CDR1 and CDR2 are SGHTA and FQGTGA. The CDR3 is CASSRTSGLLTDTQYF. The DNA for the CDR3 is TGTGCCAGCAGCCGGACTAGCGGTCTACTCACAGATACGCAGTATTTT.

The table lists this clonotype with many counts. CDR3 region: CASSLIDRLAGEQFF. In nucleotides, the CDR3 is TGTGCCAGCAGTTTAATCGACCGACTAGCGGGAGAGCAGTTCTTC. The chain combines TRBV6-2 or TRBV6-3 with TRBJ2-1; the match to TRBD2 covers 11 bases. The CDR3 length is 15 residues. CDR1 and CDR2 (germline): MNHEY, SVGEGT. V was clipped by 4 bases and J by 10 bases; unmatched bases: 9.

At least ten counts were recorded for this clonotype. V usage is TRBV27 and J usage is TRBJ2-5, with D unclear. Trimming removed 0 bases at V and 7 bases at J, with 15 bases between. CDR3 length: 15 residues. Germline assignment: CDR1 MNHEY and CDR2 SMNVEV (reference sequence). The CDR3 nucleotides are TGTGCCAGCAGTTTATCAGTTGGATTTAAAGGGACCCAGTACTTC. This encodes CASSLSVGFKGTQYF.

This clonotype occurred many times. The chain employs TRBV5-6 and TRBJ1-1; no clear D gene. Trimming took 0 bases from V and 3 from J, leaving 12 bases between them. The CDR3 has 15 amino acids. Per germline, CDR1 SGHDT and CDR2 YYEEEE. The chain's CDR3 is CASSLGPGSYTEAFF. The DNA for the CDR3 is TGTGCCAGCAGCTTGGGGCCGGGGTCCTACACTGAAGCTTTCTTT.

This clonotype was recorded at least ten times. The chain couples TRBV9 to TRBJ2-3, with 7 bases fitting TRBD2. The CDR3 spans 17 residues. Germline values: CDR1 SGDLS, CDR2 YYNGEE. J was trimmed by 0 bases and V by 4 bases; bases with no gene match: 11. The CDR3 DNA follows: TGTGCCAGCAGCCCCCGTTCTAGCGGAGGCAGCACAGATACGCAGTATTTT. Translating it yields CASSPRSSGGSTDTQYF. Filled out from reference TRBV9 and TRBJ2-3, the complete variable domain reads DSGVTQTPKHLITATGQRVTLRCSPRSGDLSVYWYQQSLDQGLQFLIQYYNGEERAKGNILERFSAQQFPDLHSELNLSSLELGDSALYFCASSPRSSGGSTDTQYFGPGTRLTVL.

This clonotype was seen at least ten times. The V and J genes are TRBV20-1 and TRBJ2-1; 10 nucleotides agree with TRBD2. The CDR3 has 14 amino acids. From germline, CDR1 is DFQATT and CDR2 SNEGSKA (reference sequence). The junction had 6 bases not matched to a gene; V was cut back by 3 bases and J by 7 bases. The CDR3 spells CSASPLAGVNEQFF. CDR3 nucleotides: TGCAGTGCTAGTCCGCTAGCGGGAGTGAATGAGCAGTTCTTC.

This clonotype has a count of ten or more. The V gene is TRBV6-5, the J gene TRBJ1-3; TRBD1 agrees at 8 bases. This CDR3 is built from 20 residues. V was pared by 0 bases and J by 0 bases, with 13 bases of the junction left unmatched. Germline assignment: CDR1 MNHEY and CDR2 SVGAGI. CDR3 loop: CASSYSLRQGFSSSGNTIYF. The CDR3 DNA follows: TGTGCCAGCAGTTACTCGCTCCGACAGGGGTTTTCGAGCTCTGGAAACACCATATATTTT.

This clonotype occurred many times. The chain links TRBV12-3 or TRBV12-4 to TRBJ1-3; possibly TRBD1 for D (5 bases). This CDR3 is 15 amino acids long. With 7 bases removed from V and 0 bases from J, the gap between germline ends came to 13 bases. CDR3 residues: CASTGWGGSGNTIYF. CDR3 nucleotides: TGTGCCAGCACGGGGTGGGGCGGCTCTGGAAACACCATATATTTT.

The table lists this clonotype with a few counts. This chain's CDR3 is CASGSGQGWDNEQFF. The CDR3 bases are TGTGCTAGTGGATCCGGACAAGGCTGGGACAATGAGCAGTTCTTC. The chain couples TRBV12-5 to TRBJ2-1; perhaps TRBD1 as D (5 bases). CDR1 and CDR2 (germline): LGHNT, FRNRAP. Deletions cut 6 bases from V and 5 bases from J, with 17 bases between. This CDR3 spans 15 amino acids.

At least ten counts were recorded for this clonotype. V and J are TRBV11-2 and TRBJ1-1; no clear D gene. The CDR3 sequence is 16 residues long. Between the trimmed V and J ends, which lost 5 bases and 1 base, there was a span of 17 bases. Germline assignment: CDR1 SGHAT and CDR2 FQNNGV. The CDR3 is CASSPTGVGENTEAFF. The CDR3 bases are TGTGCCAGCAGCCCCACTGGGGTCGGGGAGAACACTGAAGCTTTCTTT.

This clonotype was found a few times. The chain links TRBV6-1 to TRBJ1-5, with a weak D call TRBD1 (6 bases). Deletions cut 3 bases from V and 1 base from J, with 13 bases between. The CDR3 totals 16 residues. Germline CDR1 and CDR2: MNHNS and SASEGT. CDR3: CASSDFFGGSNQPQHF. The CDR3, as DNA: TGTGCCAGCAGTGACTTTTTTGGGGGCAGCAATCAGCCCCAGCATTTT.

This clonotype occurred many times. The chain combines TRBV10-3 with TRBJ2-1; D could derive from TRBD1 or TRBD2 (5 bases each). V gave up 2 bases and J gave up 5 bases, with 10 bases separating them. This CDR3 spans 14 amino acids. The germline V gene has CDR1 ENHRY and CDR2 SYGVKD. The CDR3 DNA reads TGTGCCATCAGTGAGACAGGACTCCACAATGAGCAGTTCTTC. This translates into CAISETGLHNEQFF.

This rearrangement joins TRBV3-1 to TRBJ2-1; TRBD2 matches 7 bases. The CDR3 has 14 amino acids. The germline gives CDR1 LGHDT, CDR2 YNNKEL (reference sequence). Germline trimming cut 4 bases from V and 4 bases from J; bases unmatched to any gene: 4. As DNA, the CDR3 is TGTGCCAGCAGCCGAGGGACTAAGTACAATGAGCAGTTCTTC. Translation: CASSRGTKYNEQFF.